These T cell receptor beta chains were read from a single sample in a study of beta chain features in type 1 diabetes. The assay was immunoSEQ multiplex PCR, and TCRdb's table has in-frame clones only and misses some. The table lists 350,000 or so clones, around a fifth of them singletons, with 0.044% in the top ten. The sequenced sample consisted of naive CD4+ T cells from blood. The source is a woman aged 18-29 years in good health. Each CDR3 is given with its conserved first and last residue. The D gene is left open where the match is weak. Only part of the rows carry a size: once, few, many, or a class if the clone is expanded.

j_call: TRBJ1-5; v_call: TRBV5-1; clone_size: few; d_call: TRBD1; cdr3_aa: CASSLAGQNNQPQHF; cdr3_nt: TGCGCCAGCAGCTTGGCGGGACAGAATAATCAGCCCCAGCATTTT
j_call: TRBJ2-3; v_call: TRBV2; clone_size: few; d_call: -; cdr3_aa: CASRRGLKDTQYF; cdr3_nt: TGTGCCAGCAGGCGGGGCCTCAAGGATACGCAGTATTTT
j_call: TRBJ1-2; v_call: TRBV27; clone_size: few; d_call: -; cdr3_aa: CASSLERGTAAGNGYTF; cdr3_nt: TGTGCCAGCAGTTTGGAGCGCGGGACGGCGGCGGGGAATGGCTACACCTTC
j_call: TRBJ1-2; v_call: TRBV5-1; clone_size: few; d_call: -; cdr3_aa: CASSLNFAGNYGYTF; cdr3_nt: TGCGCCAGCAGCTTGAATTTCGCAGGGAACTATGGCTACACCTTC
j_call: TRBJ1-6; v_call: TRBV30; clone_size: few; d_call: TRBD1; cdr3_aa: CAWSIRTGGIFSPLHF; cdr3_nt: TGTGCCTGGAGTATCAGGACAGGGGGCATTTTTTCACCCCTCCACTTT
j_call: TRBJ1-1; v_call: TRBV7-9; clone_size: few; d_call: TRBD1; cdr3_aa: CASSSKTGQALMNTEAFF; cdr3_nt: TGTGCCAGCAGCTCTAAAACCGGACAGGCCCTTATGAACACTGAAGCTTTCTTT
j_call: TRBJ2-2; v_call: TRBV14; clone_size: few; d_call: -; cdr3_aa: CASSQDTNTGELFF; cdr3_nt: TGTGCCAGCAGCCAAGACACGAACACCGGGGAGCTGTTTTTT
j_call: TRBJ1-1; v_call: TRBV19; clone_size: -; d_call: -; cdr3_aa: CASSMNRAPEAFF; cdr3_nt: TGTGCCAGTAGTATGAACCGAGCCCCCGAAGCTTTCTTT
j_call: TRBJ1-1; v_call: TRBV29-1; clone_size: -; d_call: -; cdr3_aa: CSVTRANTEAFF; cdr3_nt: TGCAGCGTGACCAGGGCGAACACTGAAGCTTTCTTT
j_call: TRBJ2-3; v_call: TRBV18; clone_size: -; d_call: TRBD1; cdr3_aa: CASSRTGRTDTQYF; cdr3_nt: TGTGCCAGCTCACGGACAGGGCGGACAGATACGCAGTATTTT
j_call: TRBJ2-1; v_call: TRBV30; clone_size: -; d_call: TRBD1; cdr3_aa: CAWNRDRGLFEQFF; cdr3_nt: TGTGCCTGGAACCGGGACAGGGGGCTTTTTGAGCAGTTCTTC
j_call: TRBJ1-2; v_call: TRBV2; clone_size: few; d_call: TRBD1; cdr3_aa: CASSVGQGFGYTF; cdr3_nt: TGTGCCAGCAGCGTGGGACAGGGGTTTGGCTACACCTTC
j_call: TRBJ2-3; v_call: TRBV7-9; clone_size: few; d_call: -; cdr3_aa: CASSFRGTDTQYF; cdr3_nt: TGTGCCAGCAGCTTTAGGGGCACGGATACGCAGTATTTT
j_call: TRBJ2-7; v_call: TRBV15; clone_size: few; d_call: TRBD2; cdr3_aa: CATRTSGSHEQYF; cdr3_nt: TGTGCCACCCGGACTAGCGGGAGTCACGAGCAGTACTTC
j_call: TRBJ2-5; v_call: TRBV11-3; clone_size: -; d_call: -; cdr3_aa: CASSTRETQYF; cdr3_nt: TGTGCCAGCAGCACTCGGGAGACCCAGTACTTC
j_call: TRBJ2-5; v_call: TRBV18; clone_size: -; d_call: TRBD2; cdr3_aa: CASSPLSASGPETQYF; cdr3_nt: TGTGCCAGCTCACCACTTTCCGCTAGCGGGCCCGAGACCCAGTACTTC
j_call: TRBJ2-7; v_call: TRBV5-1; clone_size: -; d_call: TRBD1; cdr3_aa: CASSLTYRGYEQYF; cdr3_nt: TGCGCCAGCAGCTTGACGTACAGGGGGTACGAGCAGTACTTC
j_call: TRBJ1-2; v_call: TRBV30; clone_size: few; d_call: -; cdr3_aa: CAWSAGVIYGYTF; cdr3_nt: TGTGCCTGGAGTGCCGGGGTAATATATGGCTACACCTTC
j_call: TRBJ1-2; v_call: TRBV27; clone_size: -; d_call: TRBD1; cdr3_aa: CASSRTGLGNYGYTF; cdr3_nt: TGTGCCAGCAGTAGGACAGGCCTGGGGAACTATGGCTACACCTTC
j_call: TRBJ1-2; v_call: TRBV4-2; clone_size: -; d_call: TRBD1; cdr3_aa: CASSQVDRGFYGYTF; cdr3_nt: TGTGCCAGCAGCCAAGTCGACAGGGGGTTCTATGGCTACACCTTC
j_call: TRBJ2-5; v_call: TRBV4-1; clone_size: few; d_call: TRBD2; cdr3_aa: CASRLIAGVGETQYF; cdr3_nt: TGCGCCAGCCGTCTTATAGCGGGGGTTGGAGAGACCCAGTACTTC
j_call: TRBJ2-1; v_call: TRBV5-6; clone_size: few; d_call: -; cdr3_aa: CASSLMAGSYNEQFF; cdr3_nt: TGTGCCAGCAGCTTGATGGCGGGCTCCTACAATGAGCAGTTCTTC
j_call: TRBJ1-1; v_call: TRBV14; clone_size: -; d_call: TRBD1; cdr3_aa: CASSQEGQGARTEAFF; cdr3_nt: TGTGCCAGCAGCCAAGAGGGACAGGGGGCGCGCACTGAAGCTTTCTTT
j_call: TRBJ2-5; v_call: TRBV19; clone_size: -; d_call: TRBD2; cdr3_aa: CASSFGLAGVETQYF; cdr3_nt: TGTGCCAGTAGTTTCGGACTAGCGGGAGTAGAGACCCAGTACTTC
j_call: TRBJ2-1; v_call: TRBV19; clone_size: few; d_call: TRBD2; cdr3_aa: CASSRPTVSSGRDEQFF; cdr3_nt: TGTGCCAGTAGTAGGCCAACCGTGTCTAGCGGAAGGGATGAGCAGTTCTTC
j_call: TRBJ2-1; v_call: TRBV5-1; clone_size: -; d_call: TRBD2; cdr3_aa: CASSTSGDNEQFF; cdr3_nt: TGCGCCAGCAGCACTAGCGGTGACAATGAGCAGTTCTTC
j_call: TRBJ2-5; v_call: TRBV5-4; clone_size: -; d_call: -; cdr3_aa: CASSLGREETQYF; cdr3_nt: TGTGCCAGCAGCTTGGGCAGGGAAGAGACCCAGTACTTC
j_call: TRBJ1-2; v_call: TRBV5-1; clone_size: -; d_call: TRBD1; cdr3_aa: CASRRTGSSYGYTF; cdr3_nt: TGCGCCAGCAGAAGGACAGGGTCTAGCTATGGCTACACCTTC
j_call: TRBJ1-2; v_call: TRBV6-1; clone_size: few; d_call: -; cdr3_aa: CASSEAGQGGDYGYTF; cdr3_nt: TGTGCCAGCAGTGAAGCGGGTCAGGGTGGCGACTATGGCTACACCTTC
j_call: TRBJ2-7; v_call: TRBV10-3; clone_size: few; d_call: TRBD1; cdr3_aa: CAITPGQGTYEQYF; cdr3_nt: TGTGCCATCACGCCGGGACAGGGGACCTACGAGCAGTACTTC